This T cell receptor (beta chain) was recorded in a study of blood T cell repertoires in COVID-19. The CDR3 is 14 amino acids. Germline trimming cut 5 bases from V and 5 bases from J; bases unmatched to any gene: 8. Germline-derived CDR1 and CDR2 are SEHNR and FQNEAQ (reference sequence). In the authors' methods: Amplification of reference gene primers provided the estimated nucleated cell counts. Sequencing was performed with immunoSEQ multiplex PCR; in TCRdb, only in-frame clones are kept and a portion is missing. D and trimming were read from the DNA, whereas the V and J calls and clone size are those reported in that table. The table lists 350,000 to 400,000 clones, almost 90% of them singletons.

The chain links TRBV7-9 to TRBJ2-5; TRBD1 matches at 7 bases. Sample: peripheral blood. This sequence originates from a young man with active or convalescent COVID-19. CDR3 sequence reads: CASSPGTARETQYF. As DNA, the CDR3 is TGTGCCAGCAGCCCGGGGACAGCTAGGGAGACCCAGTACTTC.